This record concerns one T cell receptor beta chain sequence. Its cognate antigen is unknown. J was trimmed by 6 bases and V by 4 bases; bases with no gene match: 7. The CDR3 loop spans 15 amino acids. The germline CDR1 and CDR2 sequences are SGDLS and YYNGEE. The sample's time point: week 5, during vaccination. Topical imiquimod was applied with each vaccine dose, which held 300 ug of mutant IDH1 20-mer peptide. Using immunoSEQ multiplex PCR, the repertoire was profiled, and TCRdb retains in-frame clones only, with some absent. The sample has tens of thousands of clones; about 86% are singletons. The data are from a study of a mutant IDH1 vaccine in newly diagnosed glioma. At the level of the study: There were eight vaccinations for patients, given in weeks 1, 3, 5, 7, 11, 15, 19 and 23. Previous treatment comprised radiotherapy, temozolomide, or both, mostly both.

The TCR comes from a woman in her 50s with glioma. The chain links TRBV9 to TRBJ1-6, with 7 positions matching TRBD1. Material: PBMCs, obtained from a glioma patient whose treatment included an IDH1 peptide vaccine. The CDR3 is CASSPRGQANSPLHF. The CDR3 region has the DNA TGTGCCAGCAGCCCTCGAGGACAGGCTAATTCACCCCTCCACTTT.